The present TCR beta chain was sequenced within a study of shared clonotypes between healthy human individuals. Study information: Three plates were used per donor for CD4 naive, three for CD4 memory, two for CD8 naive and one for CD8 memory. Findings and limits, study-wide: The study drew on few donors, limiting represented genetic and exposure-history diversity.

TCRdb's copy holds only in-frame clones and misses some; the assay was immunoSEQ multiplex PCR. The sample includes about 2.1 million clones, more than 85% of them seen just once. Naive-designated CD8 cells lacked CD45RO, were positively enriched for CCR7, and omitted terminally differentiated effector memory CD45RA+ cells. Recent acute infections and vaccinations were absent in the healthy HIV-negative adult donors. With respect to this clone: Its target is not known.

Germline-derived CDR1 and CDR2 are MNHEY and SVGAGI. V lost 0 bases and J lost 4, with 12 bases in between. The CDR3 sequence is 15 residues long. The specimen sequenced was naive CD8+ T cells from PBMCs. This receptor was taken from a man aged 18-30 years in good health. Some clones in this sample may be carry-over from other donors' samples. This chain uses TRBV6-5 with TRBJ1-1; tentative D call: TRBD1 (5 bases). The chain's CDR3 is CASSYSGVKGTEAFF. In DNA form, the CDR3 reads TGTGCCAGCAGTTACTCGGGGGTAAAGGGCACTGAAGCTTTCTTT.